The T cell receptor (beta chain) described here comes from a study of blood T cell repertoires in COVID-19. In the study overall: Acute-phase and convalescent COVID-19 samples originated in the United States, Italy and Spain. Sources were T cells, B-cell-depleted T cells, or PBMCs; the material itself was cDNA or gDNA.

Methods used by the authors: How many nucleated cells were present was estimated from reference gene primer amplification. Sequencing used immunoSEQ multiplex PCR; TCRdb keeps in-frame clones, though not all of them. V and J calls and clone size are those listed in that table; D and trimming were worked out from the DNA. The data hold approximately 91,000 clones, with approximately 80% observed a single time. The CDR3 runs to 14 residues. Trimming took off 4 bases at V and 8 bases at J, with 17 bases between the two ends. CDR1 SNHLY and CDR2 FYNNEI come from the germline V gene. Sequencing input: peripheral blood. The clonotype was recovered from a human donor in a cohort sampled during active COVID-19. The J gene is TRBJ1-2, the V gene TRBV2; a possible D gene is TRBD1 (5 bases). The CDR3 sequence is CASSAKRGAGGYTF. In DNA form, the CDR3 reads TGTGCCAGCAGTGCTAAAAGGGGCGCGGGGGGCTACACCTTC.